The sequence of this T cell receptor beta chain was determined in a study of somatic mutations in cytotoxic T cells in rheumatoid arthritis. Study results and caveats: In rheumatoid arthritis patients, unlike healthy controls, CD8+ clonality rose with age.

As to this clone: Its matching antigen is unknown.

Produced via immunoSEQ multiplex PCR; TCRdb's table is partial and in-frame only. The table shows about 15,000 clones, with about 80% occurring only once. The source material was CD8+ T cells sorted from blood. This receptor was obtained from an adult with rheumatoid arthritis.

The CDR3 loop is CASSLVSGWDTEAFF. Here the CDR3 DNA reads TGTGCCAGCAGCTTGGTATCAGGGTGGGACACTGAAGCTTTCTTT. V and J are TRBV5-8 and TRBJ1-1; a possible D gene is TRBD1 (5 bases). V shed 0 bases and J shed 3 bases, with 12 bases lying between them. The CDR3 sequence is 15 residues long. The germline V gene encodes CDR1 SGHTS and CDR2 YDEGEE.